These T cell receptor beta chains were read from a single sample in a study of blood T cell repertoires in COVID-19. Sequenced by immunoSEQ multiplex PCR; TCRdb stores in-frame clones only, minus some. Of around 83,000 clones in the sample, around nine tenths were seen once. The sequenced sample was peripheral blood. These TCRs come from an older man with active or convalescent COVID-19. The CDR3 runs from the conserved cysteine through the conserved F or W. A D gene is named only where the DNA matches it firmly. Rows may omit the clone size; those that give it use once, few, many or a size class.

D | J | size | V | length | DNA | CDR3
- | TRBJ2-1 | - | TRBV3-1/TRBV3-2 | 13 | TGTGCCAGCAGCCATGGGCGTTACAATGAGCAGTTCTTC | CASSHGRYNEQFF
TRBD1 | TRBJ1-4 | - | TRBV5-1 | 16 | TGCGCCAGCAGCTCGGAGCCCGCAGGGGGCGGGGAAAAACTGTTTTTT | CASSSEPAGGGEKLFF
TRBD1 | TRBJ2-6 | - | TRBV7-2 | 16 | TGTGCCAGCAGCTGGGAAGGGGGCCCTGGGGCCAACGTCCTGACTTTC | CASSWEGGPGANVLTF
- | TRBJ2-5 | - | TRBV10-3 | 13 | TGTGCCATCAGTGACGGAGGAACGGAGACCCAGTACTTC | CAISDGGTETQYF
- | TRBJ2-3 | - | TRBV30 | 18 | TGTGCCTGGAGTGGAAGTTCTAACGGTTCTCGTCGCACAGATACGCAGTATTTT | CAWSGSSNGSRRTDTQYF
TRBD1 | TRBJ1-6 | - | TRBV4-1 | 15 | TGCGCCAGCAGCCGCGGGACAGGGGAAAATTCACCCCTCCACTTT | CASSRGTGENSPLHF
TRBD2 | TRBJ2-3 | - | TRBV5-1 | 16 | TGCGCCAGCAGCCCCTTGACTAGCGTACGCACAGATACGCAGTATTTT | CASSPLTSVRTDTQYF
- | TRBJ1-1 | once | TRBV7-8 | 14 | TGTGCCAGCAGCATAGGGCGGGGAGGCACTGAAGCTTTCTTT | CASSIGRGGTEAFF
- | TRBJ2-7 | - | TRBV13 | 14 | TGTGCCAGCAGCCCTCCACTAGCAGGGTACGAGCAGTACTTC | CASSPPLAGYEQYF
TRBD1 | TRBJ1-5 | - | TRBV19 | 17 | TGTGCCAGTAGTATCCGTCACGGGACAGGGAATGATCAGCCCCAGCATTTT | CASSIRHGTGNDQPQHF
- | TRBJ2-6 | - | TRBV29-1 | 12 | TGCAGCGTTGCGGGTGGGGCCAACGTCCTGACTTTC | CSVAGGANVLTF
TRBD1 | TRBJ1-5 | once | TRBV27 | 14 | TGTGCCAGCAGACCAGGGACAGGCAATCAGCCCCAGCATTTT | CASRPGTGNQPQHF
- | TRBJ1-2 | - | TRBV10-3 | 15 | TGTGCCATCAGTGAGCTATCTACAGGACAAGACGGCTACACCTTC | CAISELSTGQDGYTF
TRBD1 | TRBJ1-2 | - | TRBV29-1 | 15 | TGCAGCGATGAAGGCCGGGACAGGGGGAGCTATGGCTACACCTTC | CSDEGRDRGSYGYTF
- | TRBJ1-1 | few | TRBV9 | 14 | TGTGCCAGCAGCGTAGACGTCCGGGTCACTGAAGCTTTCTTT | CASSVDVRVTEAFF
TRBD1 | TRBJ2-2 | - | TRBV18 | 16 | TGTGCCAGCTCATCTCGACAGGGGGCTGACACCGGGGAGCTGTTTTTT | CASSSRQGADTGELFF
TRBD2 | TRBJ2-5 | - | TRBV5-1 | 14 | TGCGCCAGCAGCATGTTGGGCGGGAGGGAGACCCAGTACTTC | CASSMLGGRETQYF
- | TRBJ2-3 | - | TRBV5-1 | 16 | TGCGCCAGCAGCTTGGGTCGGGGTGGTGGCACAGATACGCAGTATTTT | CASSLGRGGGTDTQYF
TRBD1 | TRBJ1-3 | - | TRBV18 | 15 | TGTGCCAGCTCACCACCGGGACAGCCGGGAAACACCATATATTTT | CASSPPGQPGNTIYF
- | TRBJ1-6 | few | TRBV30 | 14 | TGTGCCTGGAGTGTAACCGAGGGTTTTTCACCCCTCCACTTT | CAWSVTEGFSPLHF
- | TRBJ1-5 | - | TRBV9 | 15 | TGTGCCAGCAGTGGCGGACTCCTCCCCAATCAGCCCCAGCATTTT | CASSGGLLPNQPQHF
TRBD1 | TRBJ2-2 | - | TRBV19 | 15 | TGTGCCAGTGGGGGACAGGGGACGATCACCGGGGAGCTGTTTTTT | CASGGQGTITGELFF
- | TRBJ2-3 | - | TRBV4-2 | 19 | TGTGCCAGCAGCCACCTGGGCGGGACGGGCACCACTAGCACAGATACGCAGTATTTT | CASSHLGGTGTTSTDTQYF
TRBD1 | TRBJ2-2 | once | TRBV3-1/TRBV3-2 | 16 | TGTGCCAGCAGCCAAGCTCACAGGGGTTTGGCCGGGGAGCTGTTTTTT | CASSQAHRGLAGELFF
TRBD1 | TRBJ2-5 | - | TRBV5-1 | 15 | TGCGCCAGCAGTTTCACAGGGGGCTACCAAGAGACCCAGTACTTC | CASSFTGGYQETQYF
- | TRBJ2-1 | - | TRBV10-3 | 14 | TGTGCCATCAGTGACCGGCTAGGAAAGAATGAGCAGTTCTTC | CAISDRLGKNEQFF
- | TRBJ1-5 | - | TRBV30 | 14 | TGTGCCTGGAGTTTGGGCCCAATCCCTCAGCCCCAGCATTTT | CAWSLGPIPQPQHF
TRBD1 | TRBJ1-1 | - | TRBV11-2 | 14 | TGTGCCAGCAGCTGGGGGCAGGGGGCCACTGAAGCTTTCTTT | CASSWGQGATEAFF
TRBD1 | TRBJ2-7 | - | TRBV7-6 | 13 | TGTGCCAGCAGCGTAGGACAGGGGTTCGAGCAGTACTTC | CASSVGQGFEQYF
TRBD2 | TRBJ2-7 | once | TRBV27 | 14 | TGTGCCAGCACCGGACTAGCGGGCAGCTACGAGCAGTACTTC | CASTGLAGSYEQYF
- | TRBJ1-5 | - | TRBV5-1 | 15 | TGCGCCAGCAGCTTGCGGGGGGCGGAGGGACAGCCCCAGCATTTT | CASSLRGAEGQPQHF
TRBD1 | TRBJ1-2 | - | TRBV19 | 15 | TGTGCCAGTAGTATCGCTGACGGGACAGGGTATGGCTACACCTTC | CASSIADGTGYGYTF
TRBD1 | TRBJ1-3 | - | TRBV6-6 | 14 | TGTGCCAGCAGTTGGGGCAGGGGGCTTGACACCATATATTTT | CASSWGRGLDTIYF
TRBD1 | TRBJ2-1 | - | TRBV6-4 | 17 | TGTGCCAGCAGTGACGCGCTGAGGGGGCGGAGCTACAATGAGCAGTTCTTC | CASSDALRGRSYNEQFF
TRBD1 | TRBJ1-5 | - | TRBV19 | 13 | TGTGCCAGTAGTGGACAGGGGGTACTGCCCCAGCATTTT | CASSGQGVLPQHF
- | TRBJ2-7 | - | TRBV12-3/TRBV12-4 | 13 | TGTGCCAGCAGTTTGTTACAGGTCTACGAGCAGTACTTC | CASSLLQVYEQYF
TRBD1 | TRBJ1-1 | - | TRBV29-1 | 12 | TGCAGCGTTAGGACAGGGAGCACTGAAGCTTTCTTT | CSVRTGSTEAFF
TRBD1 | TRBJ1-4 | - | TRBV28 | 14 | TGTGCCAGCAGAGGGACAGGCCGGGGTGAAAAACTGTTTTTT | CASRGTGRGEKLFF
TRBD1 | TRBJ1-6 | - | TRBV5-5 | 14 | TGTGCCAGCAGCTTCGGGACAGATAATTCACCCCTCCACTTT | CASSFGTDNSPLHF
TRBD1 | TRBJ2-2 | - | TRBV7-3 | 20 | TGTGCCAGCAGCTTACCGGGGGCGGTACAGGGGGCTTCGAACACCGGGGAGCTGTTTTTT | CASSLPGAVQGASNTGELFF
TRBD2 | TRBJ2-2 | - | TRBV5-4 | 17 | TGTGCCAGCAGCCCCGGTGGGCTAGCGGGAAACACCGGGGAGCTGTTTTTT | CASSPGGLAGNTGELFF
- | TRBJ2-2 | - | TRBV7-3 | 16 | TGTGCCAGCAGCTTAACGCGGCCTCTCAACACCGGAGAGCTGTTTTTT | CASSLTRPLNTGELFF
- | TRBJ2-1 | - | TRBV9 | 15 | TGTGCCAGCAGCGTAGTTAGCGTACAATACAATGAGCAGTTCTTC | CASSVVSVQYNEQFF